These 21 T cell receptor beta chains were sequenced from one sample in a study of T-cell memory formation after mild COVID-19. TCRdb independently ran MiXCR on the 5' RACE reads; one entry per CDR3 protein. The repertoire holds 210,000 or so distinct CDR3 sequences, 10% seen once, with approximately 3% in the top ten. The sequencing sample was made of PBMCs or a T cell subset sorted from them (not recorded which). Receptors were obtained from a man aged 18 to 29 who had mild COVID-19 (a few samples of this study predate the infection). Cell type and time point are not known.

This clonotype was seen only a few times. This chain connects TRBV3-1 to TRBJ1-1; a possible D gene is TRBD1 (5 bases). The CDR3 spans 15 residues. Trimming took 0 bases from V and 2 from J, leaving 10 bases between them. The germline V gene has CDR1 LGHDT and CDR2 YNNKEL (reference sequence). CDR3: CASSQEGTFNTEAFF. The CDR3 DNA sequence: TGTGCCAGCAGCCAAGAGGGGACTTTTAACACTGAAGCTTTCTTT.

This clonotype has only a few counts. This rearrangement joins TRBV7-9 to TRBJ2-1; D is unclear. There are 15 residues in the CDR3. Looked up from germline, CDR1 is SEHNR and CDR2 is FQNEAQ (reference sequence). V was shortened by 0 bases and J by 3 bases, with 9 bases between the two germline ends. The chain's CDR3 is CASSLAYRDYNEQFF. The DNA for the CDR3 is TGTGCCAGCAGCTTAGCTTACAGAGACTACAATGAGCAGTTCTTC.

This clonotype has a handful of counts. J is TRBJ1-4 and V is TRBV5-1; 7 bases line up with TRBD1. The CDR3 covers 14 residues. Trimming took 0 bases from V and 6 from J; bases not matched to a gene: 2. Germline-derived CDR1 and CDR2 are SGHRS and YFSETQ. The CDR3 sequence: CASSLDTGDEKLFF. CDR3 bases: TGCGCCAGCAGCTTGGATACAGGGGATGAAAAACTGTTTTTT.

This rearrangement joins TRBV12-3 or TRBV12-4 to TRBJ1-1; perhaps TRBD1 as D (6 bases). There are 15 residues in the CDR3. V lost 3 bases and J 6 bases, leaving 17 bases between the germline ends. The CDR3 sequence is CASSLGGLRWAEAFF. CDR3 sequence (DNA): TGTGCCAGCAGTTTGGGGGGCCTTAGATGGGCTGAAGCTTTCTTT.

The rearrangement links TRBV20-1 to TRBJ1-4, with D perhaps TRBD1 (5 bases). Trimming shortened V by 3 bases and J by 0 bases, and 8 bases separated the two germline ends. Germline values: CDR1 DFQATT, CDR2 SNEGSKA (reference sequence). The CDR3 is 14 amino acids. This CDR3 reads CSARLGATNEKLFF. The CDR3 nucleotides read TGCAGTGCTAGGTTGGGGGCAACTAATGAAAAACTGTTTTTT.

This clonotype appeared many times. The chain has TRBV11-2 and TRBJ2-2; D unclear. CDR1 SGHAT and CDR2 FQNNGV come from the germline V gene. Trimming shortened V by 5 bases and J by 0 bases, and 4 bases separated the two germline ends. The CDR3 consists of 13 residues. The CDR3 protein is CASSRTNTGELFF. Written as DNA, the CDR3 is TGTGCCAGCAGCCGGACGAACACCGGGGAGCTGTTTTTT. Together with reference TRBV11-2 and TRBJ2-2, the CDR3 gives the full variable domain: EAGVAQSPRYKIIEKRQSVAFWCNPISGHATLYWYQQILGQGPKLLIQFQNNGVVDDSQLPKDRFSAERLKGVDSTLKIQPAKLEDSAVYLCASSRTNTGELFFGEGSRLTVL.

The rearrangement uses TRBV5-1 and TRBJ2-3; D remains ambiguous. Germline V gene sequence: CDR1 SGHRS, CDR2 YFSETQ. CDR3 length: 14 residues. Trimming left V 0 bases short and J 2 bases short, with 7 bases between. CDR3 loop: CASSLVGNTDTQYF. CDR3 coding DNA: TGCGCCAGCAGCTTGGTGGGAAACACAGATACGCAGTATTTT.

A few counts support this clonotype. J is TRBJ1-5 and V is TRBV5-1, with D unclear. CDR1 is SGHRS and CDR2 is YFSETQ in the germline V gene. The CDR3 contains 13 residues. V dropped 5 bases and J dropped 5 bases, with 11 bases sitting between them. The CDR3 region is CASRARTDQPQHF. CDR3 nucleotides: TGCGCCAGCAGGGCGAGGACCGATCAGCCCCAGCATTTT. Filled out from reference TRBV5-1 and TRBJ1-5, the complete variable domain reads KAGVTQTPRYLIKTRGQQVTLSCSPISGHRSVSWYQQTPGQGLQFLFEYFSETQRNKGNFPGRFSGRQFSNSRSEMNVSTLELGDSALYLCASRARTDQPQHFGDGTRLSIL.

The chain recombines TRBV7-3 with TRBJ2-3; tentatively, D is TRBD1 (5 bases). In germline, CDR1 is SGHTA, CDR2 FQGTGA. V was pared by 1 base and J by 0 bases, with 11 bases between. The CDR3 consists of 16 residues. The CDR3 bases are TGTGCCAGCAGCTTAAGGGGCGGTTCTAGCACAGATACGCAGTATTTT. This codes for CASSLRGGSSTDTQYF.

This clonotype showed up just a few times. This chain connects TRBV6-5 to TRBJ1-2; no firm D call. The CDR3 contains 15 residues. Trimming pared 0 bases from V and 5 bases from J, leaving 13 bases between. From germline, CDR1 is MNHEY and CDR2 SVGAGI. The CDR3: CASSYSSVAGYGYTF. DNA of the CDR3: TGTGCCAGCAGTTACTCGTCGGTGGCAGGTTATGGCTACACCTTC.

This clonotype has a handful of counts. The V gene is TRBV5-1, the J gene TRBJ2-1; D unresolved. The germline V and J ends were trimmed by 1 base and 5 bases, with 16 bases remaining between them. The CDR3 contains 16 residues. The germline gives CDR1 SGHRS, CDR2 YFSETQ. The DNA of the CDR3 is TGCGCCAGCAGCTTGTTCATCGGGCGTTCTGACAATGAGCAGTTCTTC. This codes for CASSLFIGRSDNEQFF. Supplemented by reference TRBV5-1 and TRBJ2-1, the full variable domain reads KAGVTQTPRYLIKTRGQQVTLSCSPISGHRSVSWYQQTPGQGLQFLFEYFSETQRNKGNFPGRFSGRQFSNSRSEMNVSTLELGDSALYLCASSLFIGRSDNEQFFGPGTRLTVL.

This clonotype was seen a few times. This chain links TRBV6-2 or TRBV6-3 with TRBJ1-1; D gene unclear. Trimming took 8 bases from V and 2 from J, leaving 15 bases between them. The CDR3 is 14 residues long. Germline V lookup: CDR1 MNHEY, CDR2 SVGEGT. This CDR3 reads CASGKTQFNTEAFF. The CDR3 DNA is TGTGCCAGCGGGAAAACACAGTTTAACACTGAAGCTTTCTTT.

The chain joins TRBV7-2 to TRBJ2-1; D gene uncertain. The CDR3 runs to 13 residues. Trimming took off 5 bases at V and 9 bases at J, with 14 bases between the two ends. The germline V gene has CDR1 SGHTA and CDR2 FQGNSA. CDR3 bases: TGTGCCAGCAGCGGCCGAGGATTGAGTGAGCAGTTCTTC. Amino acids: CASSGRGLSEQFF.

The rearrangement links TRBV5-1 to TRBJ2-1; D is undetermined. Germline V gene lookup returns CDR1 SGHRS and CDR2 YFSETQ. The CDR3 runs 11 residues. Deletions cut 7 bases from V and 9 bases from J, with 11 bases between. The CDR3 sequence: CASALPGEQFF. The CDR3 region has the DNA TGCGCCAGCGCCCTGCCCGGTGAGCAGTTCTTC.

This clonotype was seen more than once but under ten times. This rearrangement joins TRBV6-5 to TRBJ2-7, with TRBD1 matching over 8 bases. The V and J ends lost 4 bases and 3 bases, in that order; junction bases with no gene match: 11. Germline V gene data show CDR1 as MNHEY and CDR2 as SVGAGI. CDR3 length equals 16 residues. DNA for the CDR3: TGTGCCAGCAGTTTACAGGGGGGCGTCGAGTACTACGAGCAGTACTTC. Translated: CASSLQGGVEYYEQYF.

The V and J genes are TRBV9 and TRBJ1-6, with 7 positions matching TRBD1. Germline V gives CDR1 SGDLS, CDR2 YYNGEE. Trimming at V came to 3 bases and at J to 3 bases, leaving 6 bases not matched to a gene. There are 16 residues in the CDR3. The CDR3 DNA follows: TGTGCCAGCAGCGCAGGGACAGCCCACTATAATTCACCCCTCCACTTT. It encodes CASSAGTAHYNSPLHF.

The chain uses TRBV27 and TRBJ2-5, with unresolved D. The V gene lost 1 base and the J gene lost 5 bases, with 14 bases spanning the gap. Germline CDR1 MNHEY, CDR2 SMNVEV (reference sequence). This CDR3 has 15 residues. DNA for the CDR3: TGTGCCAGCAGTTTATGGTCCCAACTGTGGGAGACCCAGTACTTC. The encoded protein is CASSLWSQLWETQYF.

This clonotype occurred many times. The chain couples TRBV5-1 to TRBJ2-1; D tentatively reads TRBD1 or TRBD2 (5 bases each). Germline lookup yields CDR1 SGHRS and CDR2 YFSETQ. V lost 3 bases to trimming and J lost 7 bases, with 14 bases between them. CDR3 length: 14 amino acids. This chain's CDR3 is CASSWKAGANEQFF. The DNA of the CDR3 is TGCGCCAGCAGCTGGAAAGCCGGGGCGAATGAGCAGTTCTTC.

The chain recombines TRBV12-3 or TRBV12-4 with TRBJ2-1; TRBD1 matches 8 bases. The CDR3 consists of 12 residues. Losses at the gene ends were 6 bases for V and 7 bases for J; bases not matched to a gene: 2. CDR3 region: CASSRGLNEQFF. Here the CDR3 DNA reads TGTGCCAGCAGCAGGGGGCTTAATGAGCAGTTCTTC.

V gene TRBV29-1 combines with J gene TRBJ2-1; a weak D match, TRBD2 (6 bases). Germline assignment: CDR1 SQVTM and CDR2 ANQGSEA. The CDR3 sequence is 13 residues long. V shed 3 bases and J shed 8 bases, with 14 bases lying between them. The chain's CDR3 is CSVDLGWGDEQFF. CDR3 nucleotides: TGCAGCGTTGATCTGGGGTGGGGGGATGAGCAGTTCTTC.

The chain is built from TRBV6-2 or TRBV6-3 and TRBJ2-2, with 10 bases fitting TRBD1. J was trimmed by 5 bases and V by 8 bases; bases with no gene match: 5. The CDR3 is 14 amino acids. Per the germline V gene, CDR1 is MNHEY and CDR2 is SVGEGT. This CDR3 is CASGRTGGTGELFF. The CDR3 coding sequence is TGTGCCAGCGGCCGGACAGGGGGAACCGGGGAGCTGTTTTTT.